The TCR beta chain described here comes from a study of blood T cells in healthy people across ages. Study-wide results and caveats: More naive CD4+ cells and higher diversity were found in long-lived than in aged donors.

Primed by a sample-barcoded 5' primer and a J-beta primer mix, a second PCR proceeded for about 6 to 11 cycles. With 12 random nucleotides, a template-switch adaptor tagged each individual cDNA molecule. TCRdb passed the 5' RACE reads through MiXCR, listing each CDR3 protein once. The profile shows 800,000 to 1,000,000 distinct CDR3 sequences, roughly 52% of them singletons. Germline V gene lookup returns CDR1 LGHDT and CDR2 YNNKEL (reference sequence). V was cut by 8 bases and J by 4 bases, with 12 bases left in between. This CDR3 is built from 13 residues. Note on this clonotype: Its specificity is not known.

This receptor was identified in a man aged 30 to 45 in good health. The rearrangement uses TRBV3-1 and TRBJ1-5; weak D call: TRBD1 (6 bases). The sample consisted of blood. Here the CDR3 reads CASSTGNNQPQHF. The CDR3 bases are TGTGCCAGCTCGACAGGCAATAATCAGCCCCAGCATTTT.